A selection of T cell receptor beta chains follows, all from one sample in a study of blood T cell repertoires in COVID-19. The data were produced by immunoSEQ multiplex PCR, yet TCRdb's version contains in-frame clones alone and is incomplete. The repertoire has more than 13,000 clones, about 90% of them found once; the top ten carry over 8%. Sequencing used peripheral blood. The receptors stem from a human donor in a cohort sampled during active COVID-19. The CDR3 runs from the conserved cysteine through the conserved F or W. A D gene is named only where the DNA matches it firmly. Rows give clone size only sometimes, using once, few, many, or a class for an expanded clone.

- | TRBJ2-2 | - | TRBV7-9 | CASSLGAYSDSNTGELFF | TGTGCCAGCAGCTTAGGGGCCTATAGCGATTCGAACACCGGGGAGCTGTTTTTT
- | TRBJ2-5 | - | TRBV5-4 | CASSSATVSRETQYF | TGTGCCAGCAGCTCCGCGACAGTCTCTAGGGAGACCCAGTACTTC
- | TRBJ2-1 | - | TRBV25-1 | CASSDASSYNEQFF | TGTGCCAGCAGTGACGCCAGCTCCTACAATGAGCAGTTCTTC
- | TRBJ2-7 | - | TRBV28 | CASSQPTWTGRAYEQYF | TGTGCCAGCAGTCAACCCACTTGGACAGGGAGGGCTTACGAGCAGTACTTC
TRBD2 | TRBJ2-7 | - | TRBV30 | CAWSGLAAYEQYF | TGTGCCTGGAGCGGACTAGCGGCCTACGAGCAGTACTTC
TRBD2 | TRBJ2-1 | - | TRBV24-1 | CATSAAGGTDEQFF | TGTGCCACCAGTGCGGCGGGAGGGACGGATGAGCAGTTCTTC
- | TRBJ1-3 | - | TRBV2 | CASKWDSGSGNTIYF | TGTGCCAGCAAGTGGGACTCCGGCTCTGGAAACACCATATATTTT
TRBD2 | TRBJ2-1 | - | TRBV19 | CASSILAGTYDEQFF | TGTGCCAGTAGTATCCTAGCGGGTACCTATGATGAGCAGTTCTTC
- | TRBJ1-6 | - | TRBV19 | CASSMGRNNSPLHF | TGTGCCAGTAGTATGGGCAGGAATAATTCACCCCTCCACTTT
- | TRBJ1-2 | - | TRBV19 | CASSPSSHTKYGYTF | TGTGCCAGTAGTCCCTCGTCACACACAAAATATGGCTACACCTTC
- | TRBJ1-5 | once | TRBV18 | CASSRGEESNQPQHF | TGTGCCAGCTCACGGGGGGAGGAAAGCAATCAGCCCCAGCATTTT
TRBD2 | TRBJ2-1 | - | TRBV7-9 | CASSLGGLAGGPRYNEQFF | TGTGCCAGCAGCTTAGGGGGACTAGCGGGAGGGCCGCGATACAATGAGCAGTTCTTC